The next 22 T cell receptor beta chains were all read from a single sample in a study of blood T cell repertoires in COVID-19. Libraries were prepared by immunoSEQ multiplex PCR; TCRdb keeps only in-frame clonotypes and omits some of them. The sample shows approximately 96,000 clones, 85% to 90% of them seen only once. Sequencing input: peripheral blood. These receptors were taken from a human donor with COVID-19, enrolled during active disease. The donor label of this sample is uncertain.

The J gene is TRBJ1-5, the V gene TRBV2; D is uncertain. V lost 5 bases, J lost 12 bases, and 14 bases lay in between. The CDR3 spans 12 residues. Germline loops: CDR1 SNHLY, CDR2 FYNNEI. CDR3 amino acids: CASSRGSENQHF. CDR3 bases: TGTGCCAGCAGTCGCGGGTCTGAGAACCAGCATTTT.

V usage is TRBV10-2 and J usage is TRBJ1-2; tentative D call: TRBD1 (6 bases). Trimming took off 6 bases at V and 1 base at J, with 15 bases between the two ends. CDR1 WSHSY and CDR2 SAAADI come from the germline V gene. The CDR3 has 15 residues. CDR3 DNA sequence: TGCGCCAGCAGCGAGACTCTGGGACATAACTATGGCTACACCTTC. Translated, it gives CASSETLGHNYGYTF.

The rearrangement joins TRBV28 to TRBJ2-7, with D perhaps matching TRBD1 (5 bases). Looked up from germline, CDR1 is MDHEN and CDR2 is SYDVKM. The CDR3 consists of 11 residues. V lost 5 bases, J lost 5 bases, and 7 bases lay in between. The CDR3 DNA follows: TGTGCCAGCAGTGAGGACAACGAGCAGTACTTC. Its protein is CASSEDNEQYF.

The chain is built from TRBV11-2 and TRBJ1-4; D is unclear. CDR3 length equals 14 residues. V was clipped by 1 base and J by 7 bases, with 10 bases between them. CDR1 is SGHAT and CDR2 is FQNNGV in the germline V gene. The CDR3: CASSLGREGEKLFF. CDR3 in DNA: TGTGCCAGCAGCTTAGGGAGAGAAGGTGAAAAACTGTTTTTT. The whole variable domain, remainder taken from reference TRBV11-2 and TRBJ1-4, is EAGVAQSPRYKIIEKRQSVAFWCNPISGHATLYWYQQILGQGPKLLIQFQNNGVVDDSQLPKDRFSAERLKGVDSTLKIQPAKLEDSAVYLCASSLGREGEKLFFGSGTQLSVL.

The rearrangement uses TRBV19 and TRBJ1-2, with D possibly matching TRBD1 (6 bases). V was shortened by 2 bases and J by 2 bases, with 12 bases between the two germline ends. The CDR3 consists of 15 residues. Germline CDR1 reads LNHDA; CDR2 reads SQIVND (reference sequence). The CDR3: CASSITPGTNYGYTF. CDR3 DNA: TGTGCCAGTAGTATAACACCCGGGACAAACTATGGCTACACCTTC.

This sequence joins TRBV19 and TRBJ2-6, with D tentatively TRBD1 (5 bases). CDR1 is LNHDA and CDR2 is SQIVND in the germline V gene (reference sequence). This CDR3 spans 17 amino acids. Trimming took 5 bases from V and 0 from J, leaving 14 bases between them. Here the CDR3 reads CASSLYGHNSGANVLTF. Here the CDR3 DNA reads TGTGCCAGTAGTCTATATGGACACAACTCTGGGGCCAACGTCCTGACTTTC.

The J gene is TRBJ1-1, the V gene TRBV19; no firm D call. The V gene's germline CDR1 is LNHDA and CDR2 SQIVND (reference sequence). The CDR3 runs 16 residues. With 3 bases removed from V and 0 bases from J, the gap between germline ends came to 14 bases. The CDR3 bases are TGTGCCAGTAGTATCTCGGGGAGTTTTCTGAACACTGAAGCTTTCTTT. It yields the protein CASSISGSFLNTEAFF.

The CDR3 DNA follows: TGTGCCAGCTCACCCATACAGGGAGGGAATGAAAAACTGTTTTTT. Encoded protein: CASSPIQGGNEKLFF. The chain combines TRBV18 with TRBJ1-4; D might be TRBD1 (6 bases). Trimming cost V 3 bases and J 5 bases, with 13 bases left between them. The CDR3 has 15 amino acids. Looked up from germline, CDR1 is KGHSH and CDR2 is LQKENI.

The V call is TRBV27, the J call TRBJ2-2; a possible D gene is TRBD1 (6 bases). The V gene's germline CDR1 is MNHEY and CDR2 SMNVEV (reference sequence). This CDR3 region has 17 residues. Trimming shortened V by 0 bases and J by 0 bases, and 11 bases separated the two germline ends. CDR3 protein: CASSLSTRTANTGELFF. DNA of the CDR3: TGTGCCAGCAGTTTATCAACCAGGACAGCGAACACCGGGGAGCTGTTTTTT.

This chain links TRBV6-6 with TRBJ1-5; D might be TRBD1 (5 bases). The CDR3 is 13 residues long. Germline-derived CDR1 and CDR2 are MNHNY and SVGAGI (reference sequence). V was cut by 5 bases and J by 6 bases, with 11 bases left in between. Written as DNA, the CDR3 is TGTGCCAGCAGTCCCAGGGTGACTCAGCCCCAGCATTTT. This codes for CASSPRVTQPQHF.

V usage is TRBV2 and J usage is TRBJ2-2; 7 nucleotides line up with TRBD2. The CDR3 runs 16 residues. Germline trimming cut 8 bases from V and 1 base from J; bases unmatched to any gene: 10. CDR1 and CDR2 (germline): SNHLY, FYNNEI. CDR3 sequence reads: CASEKAGLLNTGELFF. Here the CDR3 DNA reads TGTGCCAGCGAAAAAGCGGGACTCCTGAACACCGGGGAGCTGTTTTTT.

CDR3: CAISFSDRGGEAFF. The CDR3 nucleotides read TGTGCCATCAGTTTTTCAGACAGGGGGGGTGAAGCTTTCTTT. The chain couples TRBV10-3 to TRBJ1-1; 9 bases match TRBD1. CDR1 is ENHRY and CDR2 is SYGVKD in the germline V gene. This CDR3 has 14 amino acids. The V gene end was trimmed by 5 bases and the J gene end by 7 bases; junction bases not matched to a gene: 8.

The chain uses TRBV25-1 and TRBJ2-1; D may be TRBD2 (5 bases). CDR1 and CDR2 from the germline V gene are MGHDK and SYGVNS. CDR3 length: 13 residues. Between the trimmed V and J ends, which lost 1 base and 8 bases, there was a span of 9 bases. CDR3 sequence (DNA): TGTGCCAGCAGTGAATGGGAGAGCCATGAGCAGTTCTTC. The encoded protein is CASSEWESHEQFF.

This rearrangement joins TRBV5-4 to TRBJ1-1, with no clear D. The CDR3 runs 16 residues. Germline lookup yields CDR1 SGHNT and CDR2 YYREEE (reference sequence). Trimming took 4 bases from V and 0 from J, leaving 16 bases between them. Here the CDR3 reads CASSQVGLLMNTEAFF. The CDR3 nucleotides read TGTGCCAGCAGCCAAGTCGGTCTCCTCATGAACACTGAAGCTTTCTTT.

This chain joins TRBV19 and TRBJ2-6, with D possibly TRBD1 on 5 matching bases. Trimming took off 7 bases at V and 0 bases at J, with 13 bases between the two ends. From germline, CDR1 is LNHDA and CDR2 SQIVND (reference sequence). The CDR3 consists of 16 residues. CDR3 amino acids: CASTYLQGSGANVLTF. CDR3 nucleotides: TGTGCCAGTACTTATCTCCAGGGCTCTGGGGCCAACGTCCTGACTTTC.

The genes are TRBV7-3 and TRBJ2-2; D call uncertain. The V end was cut by 5 bases, the J end by 1 base, with 8 bases between. The CDR3 is 14 residues long. Germline CDR1 SGHTA, CDR2 FQGTGA. The CDR3 DNA reads as TGTGCCAGCAGCCCTTACAAGAACACCGGGGAGCTGTTTTTT. Amino acid sequence: CASSPYKNTGELFF.

The chain recombines TRBV3-1 (or the pseudogene TRBV3-2) with TRBJ2-3, with 8 nucleotides matching TRBD2. The J segment lost 5 bases and the V segment lost 4 bases, leaving 11 bases of the junction unmatched. Per the germline V gene, CDR1 is LGHDT and CDR2 is YNNKEL (reference sequence). This CDR3 contains 16 residues. The CDR3 sequence: CASSPQPGGAKDTQYF. In nucleotides, the CDR3 is TGTGCCAGCAGCCCCCAGCCCGGGGGGGCCAAAGATACGCAGTATTTT.

The chain combines TRBV10-1 with TRBJ2-7, with D possibly being TRBD1 (6 bases). V dropped 6 bases and J dropped 1 base, with 10 bases sitting between them. The CDR3 runs to 13 residues. The V gene's germline CDR1 is WNHNN and CDR2 SYGVQD (reference sequence). CDR3 in amino acids: CASSHGQSYEQYF. CDR3 DNA sequence: TGCGCCAGCAGCCACGGACAGTCCTACGAGCAGTACTTC.

This chain joins TRBV5-4 and TRBJ2-5; the D gene is possibly TRBD2 (6 bases). The germline gives CDR1 SGHNT, CDR2 YYREEE (reference sequence). Trimming took 1 base from V and 5 from J, leaving 15 bases between them. The length of the CDR3 is 15 residues. CDR3 DNA: TGTGCCAGCAGCTTGCCGGGAGTGCAGCGGGAGACCCAGTACTTC. It translates to CASSLPGVQRETQYF.

The CDR3 nucleotides are TGTGCCCAGGGGACCACGGTAGTTAATCAGCCCCAGCATTTT. Its translation: CAQGTTVVNQPQHF. V and J are TRBV2 and TRBJ1-5; possibly TRBD1 for D (6 bases). The CDR3 sequence is 14 residues long. Germline V gene data show CDR1 as SNHLY and CDR2 as FYNNEI. Trimming took 11 bases from V and 4 from J, leaving 18 bases between them.

This clone has just a few counts. The chain combines TRBV27 with TRBJ2-1, with 11 bases aligning to TRBD1. The J segment lost 8 bases and the V segment lost 1 base, leaving 7 bases of the junction unmatched. The germline CDR1 and CDR2 sequences are MNHEY and SMNVEV (reference sequence). The CDR3 spans 16 residues. DNA of the CDR3: TGTGCCAGCAGTTTATGGACAGGGGGCCACGGTGATGAGCAGTTCTTC. It yields the protein CASSLWTGGHGDEQFF.

V usage is TRBV19 and J usage is TRBJ1-1; D possibly corresponds to TRBD1 (6 bases). The CDR3 contains 13 residues. V dropped 6 bases and J dropped 5 bases, with 13 bases sitting between them. The germline gives CDR1 LNHDA, CDR2 SQIVND (reference sequence). The CDR3 sequence is CASSLNRETEAFF. For the CDR3, the DNA is TGTGCCAGTAGCCTCAACAGGGAGACTGAAGCTTTCTTT.